The 10 T cell receptor beta chains given below trace back to one sample, sequenced in a study of regulatory T cells in long-lasting Graves disease. The authors built TCR beta libraries using iRepertoire HTBI primers and Arm-PCR of CDR3 regions. MiXCR, applied by TCRdb to the multiplex PCR reads, yields one record per CDR3 protein. This table has 520,000 or so distinct CDR3 sequences, approximately 12% appearing once. Indicated time point: newly diagnosed GD, antithyroid drugs for less than 3 months. PBMCs were the source of the RNA used for TCR sequencing. The same data also contributed to another study, on T cells in Graves' hyperthyroidism and ophthalmopathy.

Material: peripheral blood mononuclear cells (PBMCs), obtained at new diagnosis, from a patient treated with antithyroid drugs. The receptors were sampled from a woman in her twenties or thirties with Graves disease.

As to this clonotype: This sequence may be a read error, since a much larger clone differs from it by one base. The CDR3 bases are TGTGCCAGCAGCCCCAAAGGGACTAGCGGTAATGAGCAGTCCTTC. Its translation is CASSPKGTSGNEQSF. The gene calls are TRBV7-9 and TRBJ2-1; TRBD2 matches at 11 bases. CDR3 size: 15 residues. Germline V gene sequence: CDR1 SEHNR, CDR2 FQNEAQ (reference sequence).

This clonotype was counted ten times or more. J is TRBJ2-7 and V is TRBV5-1; 7 bases are shared with TRBD1. Germline V gene data show CDR1 as SGHRS and CDR2 as YFSETQ. The trim removed 4 bases at V and 2 bases at J, leaving 9 bases unmatched. The CDR3 is made up of 15 amino acids. The chain's CDR3 is CASSGYGTATYEQYF. CDR3 bases: TGCGCCAGCAGCGGCTACGGGACAGCGACCTACGAGCAGTACTTC.

In its sample, this clonotype was seen many times. The chain has TRBV10-1 and TRBJ1-1; 7 bases map to TRBD1. Germline values: CDR1 WNHNN, CDR2 SYGVQD (reference sequence). The CDR3 contains 15 residues. With V trimmed by 2 bases and J by 7 bases, 10 bases remained unmatched. CDR3 in amino acids: CASSEGIPGQVEAFF. The CDR3 region has the DNA TGCGCCAGCAGTGAGGGAATCCCCGGACAGGTTGAAGCTTTCTTT.

This clonotype showed up just a few times. The J gene is TRBJ1-1, the V gene TRBV9; D is unclear. Germline values: CDR1 SGDLS, CDR2 YYNGEE. The CDR3 length is 14 residues. V was shortened by 0 bases and J by 5 bases, with 11 bases between the two germline ends. CDR3 sequence reads: CASSVAGTFTEAFF. The CDR3 nucleotides read TGTGCCAGCAGCGTAGCAGGCACATTTACTGAAGCTTTCTTT.

This clonotype was recorded many times. The rearrangement links TRBV9 to TRBJ2-2; no clear D gene. The CDR3 is 14 residues long. Germline CDR1 reads SGDLS; CDR2 reads YYNGEE. V was clipped by 3 bases and J by 6 bases, with 12 bases between them. CDR3 nucleotide sequence: TGTGCCAGCAGCGGACCTCCACAAGCCGGGGAGCTGTTTTTT. Protein sequence: CASSGPPQAGELFF.

This clonotype has a count of ten or more. The CDR3 nucleotides are TGTGCCACCAGTGATTCGGGGCCGACAGGATTCACAGATACGCAGTATTTT. Translated, it gives CATSDSGPTGFTDTQYF. The chain employs TRBV24-1 and TRBJ2-3; maybe TRBD1 (6 bases). This CDR3 spans 17 amino acids. The V and J ends lost 2 bases and 2 bases respectively, with 16 bases between them. Germline assignment: CDR1 KGHDR and CDR2 SFDVKD.

This clonotype was observed a handful of times. The rearrangement joins TRBV9 to TRBJ2-1; maybe TRBD2 (5 bases). Germline values: CDR1 SGDLS, CDR2 YYNGEE. The V and J ends lost 4 bases and 5 bases respectively, with 31 bases between them. This CDR3 is 20 amino acids long. The CDR3 region has the DNA TGTGCCAGCAGCTCCCGGCCGTATAGCATACTAGACTTCCGGGACAATGAGCAGTTCTTC. Its translation: CASSSRPYSILDFRDNEQFF.

This clonotype was detected ten times or more. CDR3: CASSEGQGQVSPLHF. In DNA form, the CDR3 reads TGTGCCAGCAGTGAAGGGCAGGGGCAGGTCTCACCCCTCCACTTT. The genes are TRBV2 and TRBJ1-6, with a tentative D call TRBD1 (6 bases). In germline, CDR1 is SNHLY, CDR2 FYNNEI. The CDR3 contains 15 residues. V lost 1 base, J lost 10 bases, and 14 bases lay in between.

This clonotype showed up many times. The chain carries TRBV6-1 and TRBJ2-7; D unclear. The ends were cut back, 7 bases at V and 3 bases at J, with 7 bases in the middle. This CDR3 has 11 residues. CDR1 is MNHNS and CDR2 is SASEGT in the germline V gene. CDR3 sequence (DNA): TGTGCCAGCACTCAAGGCTACGAGCAGTACTTC. Protein sequence: CASTQGYEQYF.

This clonotype has just a few counts. The V gene is TRBV19, the J gene TRBJ1-3; TRBD1 might be the D (5 bases). Trimming left V 9 bases short and J 3 bases short, with 12 bases between. Germline loops: CDR1 LNHDA, CDR2 SQIVND (reference sequence). This CDR3 comprises 13 residues. The CDR3 loop is CASPGNLGNTIYF. The CDR3 DNA is TGTGCCAGCCCAGGGAACCTTGGAAACACCATATATTTT. Full variable domain (rest looked up from reference TRBV19 and TRBJ1-3): DGGITQSPKYLFRKEGQNVTLSCEQNLNHDAMYWYRQDPGQGLRLIYYSQIVNDFQKGDIAEGYSVSREKKESFPLTVTSAQKNPTAFYLCASPGNLGNTIYFGEGSWLTVV.